This passage covers 16 T cell receptor beta chains from one sample sequenced in a study of tumor-infiltrating lymphocytes in primary liver carcinoma. Unsorted whole blood served as the source of blood RNA, and germline DNA was extracted as well. Constant-region priming of approximately 500 ng total RNA yielded TCR beta cDNA. Modified slightly, ARM-PCR produced TCR beta libraries over three nested multiplex PCR rounds. The opening two PCR rounds, around 10 cycles each, paired TRBV1-TRBV30 forward primers with a C-beta reverse primer. TCRdb recomputed calls from the multiplex PCR reads with MiXCR, one row per CDR3 protein. The profile shows about 330,000 distinct CDR3 sequences, 65% of them singletons. The specimen was peripheral blood. These receptors were obtained from a man aged 40-55 years with primary liver carcinoma and hepatitis B virus infection.

On this clonotype: A much larger clone sits a single nucleotide away, making a read error possible. J is TRBJ1-5 and V is TRBV6-2 or TRBV6-3, with unresolved D. This CDR3 contains 13 residues. Germline CDR1 and CDR2: MNHEY and SVGEGT. CDR3 DNA: TGTGGCAGCAGTTACGTGGGCGGTCAGCCCCAGCATTTT. Residues: CGSSYVGGQPQHF.

This clonotype was observed many times. The chain is built from TRBV6-6 and TRBJ2-3; D call uncertain. Germline V gene sequence: CDR1 MNHNY, CDR2 SVGAGI (reference sequence). This CDR3 is 12 amino acids long. Trimming stripped 1 base from V and 6 bases from J, with 5 bases between. DNA of the CDR3: TGTGCCAGCAGTTACTTGATGGATACGCAGTATTTT. Translated, it gives CASSYLMDTQYF.

A note on this clonotype: This sequence may be a read error, since a much larger clone differs from it by one base. V usage is TRBV6-5 and J usage is TRBJ1-2; D gene ambiguous. The CDR3 has 12 residues. V lost 8 bases, J lost 8 bases, and 15 bases lay in between. CDR1 is MNHEY, CDR2 SVGAGI, per germline. In nucleotides, the CDR3 is TGTGCCAGCCAGAGGGTAGGGTCGGGCTACACCTTC. Encoded protein: CASQRVGSGYTF.

On this clonotype itself: A junction end diverges from the germline sequence, so it may reflect a read error. This chain links TRBV11-2 with TRBJ2-6; D perhaps matches TRBD2 (5 bases). The CDR3 runs 18 residues. Germline lookup yields CDR1 SGHAT and CDR2 FQNNGV. The CDR3 loop reads CTSSGASTRRAGANVLTF. In nucleotides, the CDR3 is TGTACCAGCAGTGGTGCCTCGACACGGCGGGCTGGGGCCAACGTCCTGACTTTC.

Concerning this clonotype itself: A read error is possible here, since a much larger clone lies one base away. The gene calls are TRBV12-5 and TRBJ1-1, with TRBD1 matching over 7 bases. CDR1 and CDR2 from the germline V gene are LGHNT and FRNRAP. CDR3 length equals 14 residues. The CDR3 DNA is TGTGTTAGTGGTTTACAAACAGGGGCTCAGGAGGCTTTCTTT. This gives the protein CVSGLQTGAQEAFF. The whole variable domain, remainder taken from reference TRBV12-5 and TRBJ1-1, is DARVTQTPRHKVTEMGQEVTMRCQPILGHNTVFWYRQTMMQGLELLAYFRNRAPLDDSGMPKDRFSAEMPDATLATLKIQPSEPRDSAVYFCVSGLQTGAQEAFFGQGTRLTVV.

This clonotype was counted only a few times. The chain uses TRBV19 and TRBJ2-7, with D perhaps TRBD1 (6 bases). This CDR3 has 15 amino acids. Trimming removed 5 bases at V and 0 bases at J, with 14 bases between. Germline V gene lookup returns CDR1 LNHDA and CDR2 SQIVND (reference sequence). The chain's CDR3 is CASSWDITTSYEQYF. The CDR3, as DNA: TGTGCCAGTAGTTGGGACATTACCACCTCCTACGAGCAGTACTTC. Looking up the rest from reference TRBV19 and TRBJ2-7 gives the full variable domain: DGGITQSPKYLFRKEGQNVTLSCEQNLNHDAMYWYRQDPGQGLRLIYYSQIVNDFQKGDIAEGYSVSREKKESFPLTVTSAQKNPTAFYLCASSWDITTSYEQYFGPGTRLTVT.

The J gene is TRBJ2-1, the V gene TRBV6-1; D remains unclear. V was trimmed by 11 bases and J by 5 bases, leaving 19 bases between them. This CDR3 spans 14 amino acids. Germline assignment: CDR1 MNHNS and CDR2 SASEGT. The CDR3 bases are TGTGCCTGCAACAGAACATGGCTAAACAATGAGCAGTTCTTC. Translated: CACNRTWLNNEQFF.

Of note for this clonotype: Possible read error: a much larger clone is one base away. The V call is TRBV6-5, the J call TRBJ1-6; D gene uncertain. CDR1 and CDR2 (germline): MNHEY, SVGAGI. The CDR3 spans 12 residues. The V and J ends lost 10 bases and 5 bases respectively, with 9 bases between them. CDR3 in DNA: TGTGCCAACAGCCAAGATAATTCACCCCTCCACTTT. It specifies CANSQDNSPLHF.

Notes on this clonotype: Relative to the germline gene, one junction end is altered; a read error may explain this. The chain links TRBV29-1 to TRBJ2-7; D perhaps matches TRBD1 (6 bases). This CDR3 is built from 12 residues. CDR1 SQVTM and CDR2 ANQGSEA come from the germline V gene. The CDR3 region is CISTDSSYEHYF. The CDR3, as DNA: TGCATCTCAACGGACAGTTCCTACGAGCACTACTTC.

Concerning this clonotype itself: At one end the junction does not follow the germline gene, possibly because of a read error. The V call is TRBV7-9, the J call TRBJ2-5; D assignment may be TRBD1 or TRBD2 (5 bases each). Germline CDR1 reads SEHNR; CDR2 reads FQNEAQ (reference sequence). The CDR3 spans 16 residues. The CDR3 region is CVSSSASGPIKETQYF. DNA of the CDR3: TGTGTCAGCAGCTCAGCCTCGGGACCCATTAAAGAGACCCAGTACTTC. The complete variable domain, with remaining parts taken from reference TRBV7-9 and TRBJ2-5, reads DTGVSQNPRHKITKRGQNVTFRCDPISEHNRLYWYRQTLGQGPEFLTYFQNEAQLEKSRLLSDRFSAERPKGSFSTLEIQRTEQGDSAMYLCVSSSASGPIKETQYFGPGTRLLVL.

The chain has TRBV5-1 and TRBJ2-1; 12 nucleotides align to TRBD1. The germline gives CDR1 SGHRS, CDR2 YFSETQ. There are 15 residues in the CDR3. V gave up 7 bases and J gave up 8 bases; unmatched junction bases: 10. Here the CDR3 DNA reads TGCGCCAGCGCCCGCGGGACAGGGGGCGTGTATGAGCAGTTCTTC. Translation gives CASARGTGGVYEQFF. The entire variable domain, with the rest obtained from reference TRBV5-1 and TRBJ2-1, is as follows: KAGVTQTPRYLIKTRGQQVTLSCSPISGHRSVSWYQQTPGQGLQFLFEYFSETQRNKGNFPGRFSGRQFSNSRSEMNVSTLELGDSALYLCASARGTGGVYEQFFGPGTRLTVL.

Details on this clonotype: At one end, the junction sequence differs from germline, possibly due to a read error. The chain joins TRBV24-1 to TRBJ2-7; D unclear. The CDR3 length is 14 residues. Looked up from germline, CDR1 is KGHDR and CDR2 is SFDVKD. For the CDR3, the DNA is TGTGCCACCTGTGATAACCGAGCTACCTACGAGCAGTACTTC. The encoded protein is CATCDNRATYEQYF.

In its sample, this clonotype was seen many times. The rearrangement links TRBV11-2 to TRBJ2-3, with D possibly matching TRBD2 (6 bases). CDR3 length: 14 amino acids. Trimming shortened V by 1 base and J by 7 bases, and 12 bases separated the two germline ends. Germline CDR1 reads SGHAT; CDR2 reads FQNNGV. CDR3 sequence reads: CASSLVRGVNTQYF. For the CDR3, the DNA is TGTGCCAGCAGCTTAGTCCGCGGGGTTAATACGCAGTATTTT.

This clonotype was recorded a few times. This CDR3 fails to terminate in the conserved phenylalanine or tryptophan, so it likely reflects a read error. The DNA is left out, because the CDR3 cannot be placed on it with certainty; the CDR3 is given as TCRdb lists it. The chain links TRBV11-2 to TRBJ1-6; TRBD1, as called in the table, went unchecked against the DNA. Germline loops: CDR1 SGHAT, CDR2 FQNNGV. The CDR3 is 16 amino acids long, termini counted. The CDR3 loop reads CASSAPGQGGDSPVHL.

This clonotype was recorded at least ten times. This rearrangement joins TRBV12-3 or TRBV12-4 to TRBJ2-4, with D uncertain. V lost 4 bases, J lost 0 bases, and 4 bases lay in between. The CDR3 spans 13 residues. This chain's CDR3 is CASSYQAKNIQYF. The CDR3 coding sequence is TGTGCCAGCAGTTACCAAGCCAAAAACATTCAGTACTTC.

Regarding this clonotype: One end of the junction varies from germline; a read error may be responsible. This sequence joins TRBV6-1 and TRBJ1-5; tentatively, D is TRBD1 (6 bases). This CDR3 spans 14 amino acids. Per germline, CDR1 MNHNS and CDR2 SASEGT. The CDR3 DNA is TGTACCAGCAGTCCCGGACAGACATATCAGCCCCAGCGTTTT. Its translation is CTSSPGQTYQPQRF.